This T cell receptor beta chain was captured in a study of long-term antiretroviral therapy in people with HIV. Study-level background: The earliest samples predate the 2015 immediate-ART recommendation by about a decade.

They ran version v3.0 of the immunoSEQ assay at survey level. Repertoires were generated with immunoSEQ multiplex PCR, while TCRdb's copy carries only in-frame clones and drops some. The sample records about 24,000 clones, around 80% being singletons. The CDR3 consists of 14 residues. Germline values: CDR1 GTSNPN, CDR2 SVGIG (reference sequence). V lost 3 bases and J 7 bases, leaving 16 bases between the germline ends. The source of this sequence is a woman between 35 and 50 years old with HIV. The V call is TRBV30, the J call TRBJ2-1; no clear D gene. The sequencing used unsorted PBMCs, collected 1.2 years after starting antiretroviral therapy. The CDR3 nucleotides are TGTGCCTGGAGCCCCGCCGCCGGGTGGAATGAGCAGTTCTTC. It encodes CAWSPAAGWNEQFF.